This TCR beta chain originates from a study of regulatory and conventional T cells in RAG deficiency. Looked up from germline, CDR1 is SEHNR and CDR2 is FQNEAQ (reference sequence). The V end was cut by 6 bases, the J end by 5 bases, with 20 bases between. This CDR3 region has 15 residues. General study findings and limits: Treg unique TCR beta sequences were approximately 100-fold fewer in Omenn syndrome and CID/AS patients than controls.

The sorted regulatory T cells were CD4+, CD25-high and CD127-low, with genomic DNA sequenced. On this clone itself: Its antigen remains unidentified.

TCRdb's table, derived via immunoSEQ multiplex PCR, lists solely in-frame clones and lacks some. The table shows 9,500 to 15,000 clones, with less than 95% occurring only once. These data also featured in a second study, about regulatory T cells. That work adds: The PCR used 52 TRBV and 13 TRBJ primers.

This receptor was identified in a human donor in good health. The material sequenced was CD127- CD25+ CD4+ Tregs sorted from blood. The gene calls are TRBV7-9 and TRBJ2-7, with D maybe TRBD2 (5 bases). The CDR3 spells CASSLTPGVPNEQYF. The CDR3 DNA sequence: TGTGCCAGCAGTCTCACCCCCGGGGTCCCTAACGAGCAGTACTTC. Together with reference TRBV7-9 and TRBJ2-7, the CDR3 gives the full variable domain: DTGVSQNPRHKITKRGQNVTFRCDPISEHNRLYWYRQTLGQGPEFLTYFQNEAQLEKSRLLSDRFSAERPKGSFSTLEIQRTEQGDSAMYLCASSLTPGVPNEQYFGPGTRLTVT.